The 5 T cell receptor beta chains below come from one sample, sequenced in a study of spatial heterogeneity in lung cancer. Time point defined: blood at routine non-recurrence follow-up after resection. Whole RNA, isolated from tumor, nontumor lung or frozen PBMC, was sequenced without prior sorting. TCRdb ran MiXCR on the 5' RACE reads and lists one entry per CDR3 protein. The sample lists some 120,000 distinct CDR3 sequences; approximately 12% were seen once. This specimen consisted of PBMCs, obtained at follow-up. All receptors derive from a male donor with early-stage non-small cell lung cancer.

This chain uses TRBV18 with TRBJ2-3; tentatively, D is TRBD1 (7 bases). The CDR3 contains 17 residues. Germline V gene data show CDR1 as KGHSH and CDR2 as LQKENI. The V end lost 2 bases, the J end lost 3 bases, and 18 bases lay between the germline ends. As DNA, the CDR3 is TGTGCCAGCTCACCAAGAGGACAGGCCGGGGGTACAGATACGCAGTATTTT. Protein sequence: CASSPRGQAGGTDTQYF.

This clonotype was seen at least ten times. The rearrangement links TRBV4-2 to TRBJ1-5; D might be TRBD1 (5 bases). V lost 1 base and J 3 bases, leaving 10 bases between the germline ends. This CDR3 is 15 amino acids long. The germline CDR1 and CDR2 sequences are LGHNA and YNFKEQ. CDR3 residues: CASSQAQGPNQPQHF. Here the CDR3 DNA reads TGTGCCAGCAGCCAAGCTCAGGGTCCCAATCAGCCCCAGCATTTT.

The chain recombines TRBV5-1 with TRBJ1-5, with D tentatively TRBD1 (5 bases). The CDR3 length is 15 residues. Germline values: CDR1 SGHRS, CDR2 YFSETQ. V was clipped by 0 bases and J by 5 bases, with 12 bases between them. CDR3 bases: TGCGCCAGCAGCTTGGGGGGCGGACTTGATCAGCCCCAGCATTTT. This encodes CASSLGGGLDQPQHF.

J is TRBJ2-7 and V is TRBV28; a weak D match, TRBD1 (6 bases). This CDR3 is 13 amino acids long. Germline V CDR1 and CDR2: MDHEN, SYDVKM. V lost 4 bases, J lost 3 bases, and 10 bases lay in between. The CDR3 protein is CASSSGQNYEQYF. The CDR3 bases are TGTGCCAGCAGTTCGGGACAAAACTACGAGCAGTACTTC.

The J gene is TRBJ2-1, the V gene TRBV3-1, with D tentatively TRBD1 or TRBD2 (6 bases each). V gave up 0 bases and J gave up 2 bases, with 8 bases separating them. The germline V gene encodes CDR1 LGHDT and CDR2 YNNKEL (reference sequence). The CDR3 contains 15 residues. This CDR3 reads CASSQEGGPYNEQFF. The CDR3 region has the DNA TGTGCCAGCAGCCAAGAAGGGGGGCCCTACAATGAGCAGTTCTTC.